Below, 19 T cell receptor beta chains from the same sample are listed, as sequenced in a study of response to subunit inactivated influenza vaccine. MiXCR, run by TCRdb on the RT-PCR reads, gives a single entry per CDR3 protein. The sample contains fewer than 800,000 distinct CDR3 sequences, around 14% of which appear only once. The material was PBMCs from blood, obtained approximately 12 days after vaccination. All receptors derive from a middle-aged man who received an inactivated influenza vaccine.

This clonotype came up once. The chain combines TRBV3-1 with TRBJ2-1; the match to TRBD2 covers 8 bases. This CDR3 has 15 amino acids. V trimming: 4 bases; J trimming: 10 bases; junction bases outside the gene matches: 12. Germline values: CDR1 LGHDT, CDR2 YNNKEL (reference sequence). DNA for the CDR3: TGTGCCAGCAGCCCGGCCGGGGGGGGTTCGGGAGAGCAGTTCTTC. Its protein product is CASSPAGGGSGEQFF.

The rearrangement joins TRBV7-8 to TRBJ2-7; the match to TRBD1 covers 9 bases. The V and J ends lost 1 base and 6 bases, in that order; junction bases with no gene match: 10. Per the germline V gene, CDR1 is SGHVS and CDR2 is FQNEAQ. The CDR3 length is 16 residues. The CDR3 DNA is TGTGCCAGCAGCTTAGAAGGGACAGGGTATATTTCCGAGCAGTACTTC. Translated: CASSLEGTGYISEQYF. Combining the CDR3 with reference TRBV7-8 and TRBJ2-7 gives the whole variable domain GAGVSQSPRYKVAKRGQDVALRCDPISGHVSLFWYQQALGQGPEFLTYFQNEAQLDKSGLPSDRFFAERPEGSVSTLKIQRTQQEDSAVYLCASSLEGTGYISEQYFGPGTRLTVT.

This chain uses TRBV29-1 with TRBJ2-7; 8 bases are a match to TRBD1. Looked up from germline, CDR1 is SQVTM and CDR2 is ANQGSEA. The CDR3 length is 12 residues. Germline trimming cut 7 bases from V and 6 bases from J; bases unmatched to any gene: 8. CDR3: CSGRTGTGEQYF. The DNA of the CDR3 is TGCAGCGGACGGACAGGGACAGGCGAGCAGTACTTC.

As concerns this clonotype: One junction end does not reproduce the germline sequence, and a read error may be involved. This sequence joins TRBV2 and TRBJ1-2; D may be TRBD1 (5 bases). Germline loops: CDR1 SNHLY, CDR2 FYNNEI. This CDR3 has 14 amino acids. The CDR3 sequence: CARSGAGGNYGYTF. The CDR3 DNA sequence: TGTGCCAGAAGTGGGGCAGGTGGTAACTATGGCTACACCTTC.

This clonotype occurred a few times. V and J are TRBV19 and TRBJ2-5, with D maybe TRBD1 (6 bases). This CDR3 has 14 amino acids. The V end lost 3 bases, the J end lost 4 bases, and 12 bases lay between the germline ends. The V gene's germline CDR1 is LNHDA and CDR2 SQIVND (reference sequence). CDR3 coding DNA: TGTGCCAGTAGTATCTGGGCCAGGGGAGAGACCCAGTACTTC. Encoded protein: CASSIWARGETQYF.

The chain joins TRBV5-4 to TRBJ2-1; D unresolved. The germline CDR1 and CDR2 sequences are SGHNT and YYREEE (reference sequence). V was clipped by 2 bases and J by 7 bases, with 19 bases between them. CDR3 length equals 16 residues. This CDR3 is CASSFQGRLGSNEQFF. CDR3 sequence (DNA): TGTGCCAGCAGCTTCCAAGGGCGCCTGGGGTCTAATGAGCAGTTCTTC.

This clonotype was observed at least ten times. The chain is built from TRBV5-1 and TRBJ2-2; the D is unclear. The germline V gene encodes CDR1 SGHRS and CDR2 YFSETQ. CDR3 length: 15 amino acids. Trimming left V 0 bases short and J 1 base short, with 7 bases between. CDR3 DNA sequence: TGCGCCAGCAGCTTGGGGGCATTGAACACCGGGGAGCTGTTTTTT. Its protein product is CASSLGALNTGELFF.

The rearrangement joins TRBV3-1 to TRBJ2-5; D not certain. This CDR3 is built from 13 residues. With 0 bases removed from V and 7 bases from J, the gap between germline ends came to 9 bases. Germline CDR1 and CDR2: LGHDT and YNNKEL (reference sequence). CDR3 in DNA: TGTGCCAGCAGCCAAGATTGGAAGGGGACCCAGTACTTC. As protein: CASSQDWKGTQYF.

This clonotype was found a few times. The rearrangement links TRBV3-1 to TRBJ2-7, with TRBD1 identical over 9 bases. V shed 4 bases and J 4 bases; nucleotides not matched to a gene: 8. CDR3 length: 15 amino acids. Germline V gene lookup returns CDR1 LGHDT and CDR2 YNNKEL (reference sequence). CDR3 loop: CASSRSGTGSYEQYF. The DNA for the CDR3 is TGTGCCAGCAGCCGTTCCGGGACAGGGAGTTACGAGCAGTACTTC.

This clonotype occurred a few times. The chain joins TRBV29-1 to TRBJ2-7; a possible D gene is TRBD1 (6 bases). CDR1 is SQVTM, CDR2 ANQGSEA, per germline. V was clipped by 3 bases and J by 0 bases, with 9 bases between them. The CDR3 totals 13 residues. The CDR3 nucleotides read TGCAGCGTTGAGCAGGACAGCTCCTACGAGCAGTACTTC. Amino acids: CSVEQDSSYEQYF.

The table lists this clonotype with a count of one. The V gene is TRBV5-6, the J gene TRBJ2-4; 9 bases agree with TRBD2. The germline V gene has CDR1 SGHDT and CDR2 YYEEEE. CDR3 length: 17 amino acids. Trimming removed 1 base from V and 2 bases from J; junction bases left unmatched: 7. For the CDR3, the DNA is TGTGCCAGCAGCTTGATATATAGCGGGAGTTCCAAAAACATTCAGTACTTC. The encoded protein is CASSLIYSGSSKNIQYF. The full variable domain, in which reference TRBV5-6 and TRBJ2-4 provide the parts outside the CDR3, is DAGVTQSPTHLIKTRGQQVTLRCSPKSGHDTVSWYQQALGQGPQFIFQYYEEEERQRGNFPDRFSGHQFPNYSSELNVNALLLGDSALYLCASSLIYSGSSKNIQYFGAGTRLSVL.

The chain combines TRBV4-3 with TRBJ2-1, with D uncertain. Germline V gene lookup returns CDR1 LGHNA and CDR2 YSLEER. The CDR3 has 15 amino acids. V was trimmed by 0 bases and J by 2 bases, leaving 8 bases between them. For the CDR3, the DNA is TGCGCCAGCAGCCAAGACACGGGTACCTACAATGAGCAGTTCTTC. It translates to CASSQDTGTYNEQFF.

The chain has TRBV24-1 and TRBJ2-3; D unresolved. This CDR3 has 16 amino acids. Germline values: CDR1 KGHDR, CDR2 SFDVKD. Trimming left V 4 bases short and J 5 bases short, with 18 bases between. CDR3 coding DNA: TGTGCCACCAGTGACAAACTCCCTGCCTCCGGAGATACGCAGTATTTT. As protein: CATSDKLPASGDTQYF.

This clonotype turned up a few times. The J gene is TRBJ2-5, the V gene TRBV9, with a possible D match to TRBD1 (6 bases). The CDR3 has 15 residues. Trimming took 4 bases from V and 0 from J, leaving 13 bases between them. Germline V gene sequence: CDR1 SGDLS, CDR2 YYNGEE. Here the CDR3 reads CASSPLTGHQETQYF. For the CDR3, the DNA is TGTGCCAGCAGCCCCCTGACAGGCCACCAAGAGACCCAGTACTTC.

The rearrangement joins TRBV12-3 or TRBV12-4 to TRBJ2-3; 10 bases agree with TRBD2. CDR3 size: 17 residues. V lost 5 bases to trimming and J lost 1 base; unmatched junction nucleotides: 9. The CDR3 DNA sequence: TGTGCCAGCAGTCGATTTCTGAGCGGGGGGGGCACAGATACGCAGTATTTT. Translation gives CASSRFLSGGGTDTQYF.

The V gene is TRBV4-3, the J gene TRBJ2-3; 13 bases align to TRBD2. Germline loops: CDR1 LGHNA, CDR2 YSLEER. The length of the CDR3 is 19 residues. V lost 1 base and J lost 2; bases outside the gene matches: 9. CDR3 in amino acids: CASSQGGTSGIQHTDTQYF. The CDR3, as DNA: TGCGCCAGCAGCCAAGGGGGGACTAGCGGGATACAGCACACAGATACGCAGTATTTT.

The gene calls are TRBV11-1 and TRBJ2-1, with 7 bases lining up with TRBD2. Trimming removed 3 bases from V and 9 bases from J; junction bases left unmatched: 20. The CDR3 length is 18 residues. Germline lookup yields CDR1 SGHAT and CDR2 FQDESV (reference sequence). The CDR3 nucleotides are TGTGCCAGCAGCTTTTCCCTAGCGGCCTTCCCTATTAGGGGTGAGCAGTTCTTC. Amino acids: CASSFSLAAFPIRGEQFF.

The chain has TRBV10-3 and TRBJ2-5; D is uncertain. This CDR3 is built from 11 residues. Trimming cost V 11 bases and J 5 bases, with 12 bases left between them. CDR1 is ENHRY and CDR2 is SYGVKD in the germline V gene. DNA for the CDR3: TGTGCCGCCGACCCCGAGGAGACCCAGTACTTC. It yields the protein CAADPEETQYF.

A few counts support this clonotype. Here the CDR3 DNA reads TGTGCCAGCAGCCACGGGACCCTATCCCAAGAGACCCAGTACTTC. Protein: CASSHGTLSQETQYF. V usage is TRBV3-1 and J usage is TRBJ2-5, with D tentatively TRBD1 or TRBD2 (5 bases each). V dropped 3 bases and J dropped 1 base, with 12 bases sitting between them. This CDR3 is built from 15 residues. Germline V gene sequence: CDR1 LGHDT, CDR2 YNNKEL (reference sequence).